The clone carrying this T cell receptor (beta chain) was seen once. The V end was cut by 2 bases, the J end by 6 bases, with 14 bases between. Germline loops: CDR1 SGHRS, CDR2 YFSETQ. This CDR3 is 14 amino acids long. Here immunoSEQ multiplex PCR was the method, and the copy in TCRdb shows in-frame clones only, minus some. The sample has approximately 87,000 clones, more than 85% seen once; the top ten hold roughly 1.3%. This record comes from a study of control samples from healthy donors and cancer patients. The genes are TRBV5-1 and TRBJ1-1, with D hard to call. The material sequenced was PBMCs. The origin of this receptor is a woman aged 40 to 55 with lung cancer. As DNA, the CDR3 is TGCGCCAGCAGCTTTAGACTGGGGTCCGCTGAAGCTTTCTTT. It encodes CASSFRLGSAEAFF.